Following are 30 T cell receptor beta chains from one sample sequenced in a study of technical replicates of blood from a few donors. Profiling relied on immunoSEQ multiplex PCR, and the TCRdb table lists in-frame clones only, not all of them. The sample contains approximately 79,000 clones, around nine tenths of which appear only once. The sequenced sample was T cells isolated from PBMCs. Receptor source: a human donor in good health.

The chain recombines TRBV5-1 with TRBJ1-1, with D unclear. The CDR3 runs to 16 residues. In germline, CDR1 is SGHRS, CDR2 YFSETQ. V dropped 4 bases and J dropped 0 bases, with 16 bases sitting between them. The CDR3 coding sequence is TGCGCCAGCAGCCCGTTGGTGAGGGTAGTGAACACTGAAGCTTTCTTT. Translating gives CASSPLVRVVNTEAFF.

The rearrangement uses TRBV7-9 and TRBJ2-7; 7 bases map to TRBD1. Germline V gives CDR1 SEHNR, CDR2 FQNEAQ (reference sequence). The CDR3 runs to 14 residues. The V segment lost 1 base and the J segment 5 bases; nucleotides outside the gene matches: 5. The CDR3 DNA sequence: TGTGCCAGCAGCTTAGTGACAGGGACAGACGAGCAGTACTTC. Translated: CASSLVTGTDEQYF.

As DNA, the CDR3 is TGTGCCAGCAGCTTAGATCCCAGGACAGATGAAGCTTTCTTT. Protein product: CASSLDPRTDEAFF. J is TRBJ1-1 and V is TRBV11-2; possibly TRBD1 for D (6 bases). Germline lookup yields CDR1 SGHAT and CDR2 FQNNGV. This CDR3 comprises 14 residues. Trimming stripped 0 bases from V and 7 bases from J, with 12 bases between.

The CDR3 loop is CASSYSDGGETQYF. The CDR3 nucleotides are TGTGCCAGCAGTTACTCGGATGGGGGGGAGACCCAGTACTTC. The chain recombines TRBV6-5 with TRBJ2-5; D is possibly TRBD2 (6 bases). Germline V gene data show CDR1 as MNHEY and CDR2 as SVGAGI. Trimming removed 0 bases at V and 5 bases at J, with 10 bases between. The CDR3 covers 14 residues.

V is TRBV7-9 and J is TRBJ2-1; 7 positions match TRBD1. V trimming: 6 bases; J trimming: 4 bases; junction bases outside the gene matches: 6. The CDR3 sequence is 14 residues long. Germline CDR1 is SEHNR and CDR2 is FQNEAQ (reference sequence). CDR3 sequence: CASSYTGDYNEQFF. CDR3 coding DNA: TGTGCCAGCAGTTACACAGGGGATTACAATGAGCAGTTCTTC.

DNA for the CDR3: TGCAGCATCACACAGGGGGGCAATGAGCAGTTCTTC. This sequence encodes CSITQGGNEQFF. V gene TRBV29-1 combines with J gene TRBJ2-1; 8 positions agree with TRBD1. Germline V lookup: CDR1 SQVTM, CDR2 ANQGSEA. The trim removed 8 bases at V and 6 bases at J, leaving 6 bases unmatched. The CDR3 spans 12 residues.

The chain is built from TRBV28 and TRBJ1-4, with 11 nucleotides matching TRBD1. Germline assignment: CDR1 MDHEN and CDR2 SYDVKM. This CDR3 has 15 residues. V was pared by 5 bases and J by 7 bases, with 6 bases of the junction left unmatched. CDR3 nucleotide sequence: TGTGCCAGCAGTACCGGACAGGGGGCTTTTGAAAAACTGTTTTTT. This encodes CASSTGQGAFEKLFF.

The chain joins TRBV19 to TRBJ1-5; D is possibly TRBD1 (6 bases). The V end was cut by 1 base, the J end by 10 bases, with 17 bases between. The CDR3 is made up of 15 amino acids. Germline V gives CDR1 LNHDA, CDR2 SQIVND (reference sequence). This CDR3 reads CASSIGGGVVSPQHF. The CDR3 DNA is TGTGCCAGTAGTATAGGAGGGGGAGTTGTGAGCCCCCAGCATTTT.

V and J are TRBV7-2 and TRBJ2-1, with TRBD2 matching over 8 bases. The CDR3 spans 16 residues. Germline CDR1 is SGHTA and CDR2 is FQGNSA. Trimming removed 6 bases from V and 0 bases from J; junction bases left unmatched: 7. CDR3 in amino acids: CASRTASGSSYNEQFF. The CDR3 DNA is TGTGCCAGCAGGACCGCCAGCGGGAGCTCCTACAATGAGCAGTTCTTC.

The chain joins TRBV19 to TRBJ1-2; 7 nucleotides line up with TRBD1. The germline V gene encodes CDR1 LNHDA and CDR2 SQIVND (reference sequence). The J segment lost 3 bases and the V segment lost 6 bases, leaving 1 base of the junction unmatched. The CDR3 extends over 12 amino acids. CDR3 protein: CASRQGHYGYTF. CDR3 nucleotides: TGTGCCAGTAGACAGGGGCACTATGGCTACACCTTC.

The V gene is TRBV6-6, the J gene TRBJ1-2, with 9 bases that match TRBD1. The CDR3 contains 15 residues. Germline CDR1 reads MNHNY; CDR2 reads SVGAGI (reference sequence). Unmatched junction bases numbered 10, after V lost 3 bases and J lost 8 bases. DNA for the CDR3: TGTGCCAGCAGTTATGCCGGGACAGGGTTCGACGGCTACACCTTC. It yields the protein CASSYAGTGFDGYTF.

The chain carries TRBV9 and TRBJ2-7; perhaps TRBD2 as D (5 bases). V lost 0 bases and J lost 5, with 12 bases in between. Looked up from germline, CDR1 is SGDLS and CDR2 is YYNGEE. This CDR3 contains 14 residues. CDR3 in DNA: TGTGCCAGCAGCGTAGAGGGCAGCGGTGACGAGCAGTACTTC. This translates into CASSVEGSGDEQYF. Together with reference TRBV9 and TRBJ2-7, the CDR3 gives the full variable domain: DSGVTQTPKHLITATGQRVTLRCSPRSGDLSVYWYQQSLDQGLQFLIQYYNGEERAKGNILERFSAQQFPDLHSELNLSSLELGDSALYFCASSVEGSGDEQYFGPGTRLTVT.

The rearrangement uses TRBV5-1 and TRBJ1-5; weak D call: TRBD1 (6 bases). The CDR3 contains 18 residues. From germline, CDR1 is SGHRS and CDR2 YFSETQ. The V end lost 1 base, the J end lost 3 bases, and 20 bases lay between the germline ends. The CDR3: CASSLLGIRDKFNQPQHF. The CDR3 region has the DNA TGCGCCAGCAGCTTGTTGGGAATCAGGGACAAGTTCAATCAGCCCCAGCATTTT.

The V call is TRBV27, the J call TRBJ2-7, with a weak D call TRBD2 (5 bases). The ends were cut back, 3 bases at V and 3 bases at J, with 9 bases in the middle. CDR1 and CDR2 from the germline V gene are MNHEY and SMNVEV (reference sequence). This CDR3 has 13 residues. Written as DNA, the CDR3 is TGTGCCAGCAGTTTGTCTACTAGCTACGAGCAGTACTTC. This encodes CASSLSTSYEQYF.

V and J are TRBV28 and TRBJ2-7; 10 bases align to TRBD2. Losses at the gene ends were 2 bases for V and 0 bases for J; bases not matched to a gene: 4. The germline V gene encodes CDR1 MDHEN and CDR2 SYDVKM. This CDR3 is built from 16 residues. The DNA of the CDR3 is TGTGCCAGCAGTTTACCTAGCGGGAGAGCCTCCTACGAGCAGTACTTC. Protein sequence: CASSLPSGRASYEQYF.

The chain uses TRBV5-5 and TRBJ1-2; D may be TRBD1 (6 bases). The V end lost 4 bases, the J end lost 3 bases, and 13 bases lay between the germline ends. This CDR3 is built from 14 residues. The germline V gene encodes CDR1 SGHKS and CDR2 YYEKEE (reference sequence). In DNA, the CDR3 is TGTGCCAGCAGCCTGCTGACAGGAGACTATGGCTACACCTTC. It encodes CASSLLTGDYGYTF.

The chain links TRBV9 to TRBJ1-5; 7 bases are a match to TRBD1. The CDR3 is 15 amino acids. V dropped 0 bases and J dropped 4; count of bases not matched to a gene: 4. Germline CDR1 is SGDLS and CDR2 is YYNGEE. The CDR3 reads CASSVEPGGNQPQHF. The DNA for the CDR3 is TGTGCCAGCAGCGTAGAACCAGGGGGGAATCAGCCCCAGCATTTT.

This chain joins TRBV11-1 and TRBJ2-5; 7 positions match TRBD1. The CDR3 contains 14 residues. Looked up from germline, CDR1 is SGHAT and CDR2 is FQDESV (reference sequence). The ends lost 3 bases at V and 5 bases at J; junction bases unmatched: 6. This chain's CDR3 is CASSFFMGQETQYF. The CDR3 DNA follows: TGTGCCAGCAGCTTTTTTATGGGACAGGAGACCCAGTACTTC.

The chain has TRBV19 and TRBJ2-2; weak D call: TRBD2 (5 bases). CDR1 is LNHDA and CDR2 is SQIVND in the germline V gene (reference sequence). Trimming removed 11 bases at V and 1 base at J, with 14 bases between. This CDR3 contains 14 residues. This CDR3 reads CAVQQGRNTGELFF. DNA of the CDR3: TGTGCCGTACAACAAGGGAGGAACACCGGGGAGCTGTTTTTT.

V is TRBV7-3 and J is TRBJ2-7, with D perhaps TRBD1 (6 bases). V gave up 6 bases and J gave up 3 bases, with 18 bases separating them. CDR1 is SGHTA and CDR2 is FQGTGA in the germline V gene. The CDR3 extends over 15 amino acids. The DNA of the CDR3 is TGTGCCAGCAGTCCCAGCTGGATAGGGGGCTACGAGCAGTACTTC. Its protein product is CASSPSWIGGYEQYF.

The J gene is TRBJ1-2, the V gene TRBV9, with 7 positions matching TRBD1. The CDR3 spans 13 residues. J was trimmed by 4 bases and V by 4 bases; bases with no gene match: 4. The germline gives CDR1 SGDLS, CDR2 YYNGEE. CDR3 in DNA: TGTGCCAGCAGCATGGGGACAGTCTATGGCTACACCTTC. It translates to CASSMGTVYGYTF.

The chain couples TRBV19 to TRBJ1-2; TRBD1 aligns across 10 bases. Germline CDR1 is LNHDA and CDR2 is SQIVND (reference sequence). The V and J ends lost 10 bases and 7 bases, in that order; junction bases with no gene match: 6. The CDR3 is made up of 12 amino acids. CDR3 nucleotides: TGTGCCACACTGACAGGGGGCCGTGGCTACACCTTC. Protein sequence: CATLTGGRGYTF.

The rearrangement joins TRBV28 to TRBJ1-1, with D tentatively TRBD1 (6 bases). The CDR3 is 14 amino acids. The ends were cut back, 7 bases at V and 5 bases at J, with 17 bases in the middle. From germline, CDR1 is MDHEN and CDR2 SYDVKM. CDR3 DNA: TGTGCCAGCAATTTCGGGACACTGGGGACTGAAGCTTTCTTT. It is translated as CASNFGTLGTEAFF. Full variable domain (outside the CDR3, taken from reference TRBV28 and TRBJ1-1): DVKVTQSSRYLVKRTGEKVFLECVQDMDHENMFWYRQDPGLGLRLIYFSYDVKMKEKGDIPEGYSVSREKKERFSLILESASTNQTSMYLCASNFGTLGTEAFFGQGTRLTVV.

The V and J genes are TRBV6-4 and TRBJ1-1; 9 nucleotides align to TRBD1. V shed 6 bases and J 2 bases; nucleotides not matched to a gene: 7. In germline, CDR1 is MRHNA, CDR2 SNTAGT. The CDR3 contains 15 residues. The CDR3 is CASRDTGGGNTEAFF. The CDR3, as DNA: TGTGCCAGCAGGGATACAGGGGGCGGCAACACTGAAGCTTTCTTT.

The rearrangement links TRBV4-3 to TRBJ1-2; D not certain. This CDR3 region has 14 residues. Germline values: CDR1 LGHNA, CDR2 YSLEER. Trimming removed 0 bases at V and 8 bases at J, with 13 bases between. In DNA, the CDR3 is TGCGCCAGCAGCCAAGATTTGGCATTTTACGGCTACACCTTC. Encoded protein: CASSQDLAFYGYTF.

CDR3 region: CASSQVWGGNTEAFF. Written as DNA, the CDR3 is TGCGCCAGCAGCCAAGTTTGGGGGGGAAACACTGAAGCTTTCTTT. This rearrangement joins TRBV4-3 to TRBJ1-1; tentative D call: TRBD1 (5 bases). Looked up from germline, CDR1 is LGHNA and CDR2 is YSLEER. CDR3 size: 15 residues. V lost 1 base, J lost 2 bases, and 11 bases lay in between.

The chain has TRBV5-6 and TRBJ1-1; D ambiguous. There are 14 residues in the CDR3. Germline CDR1 is SGHDT and CDR2 is YYEEEE. V lost 2 bases to trimming and J lost 1 base, with 9 bases between them. Here the CDR3 DNA reads TGTGCCAGCAGCTTATCTGTGAGGAACACTGAAGCTTTCTTT. Residues: CASSLSVRNTEAFF.

The chain has TRBV10-1 and TRBJ2-1; 8 nucleotides align to TRBD1. V dropped 4 bases and J dropped 2; count of bases not matched to a gene: 7. The germline V gene encodes CDR1 WNHNN and CDR2 SYGVQD (reference sequence). The CDR3 runs 16 residues. The CDR3 spells CASSARGRGPYNEQFF. For the CDR3, the DNA is TGCGCCAGCAGTGCCCGCGGCAGGGGGCCCTACAATGAGCAGTTCTTC.

This chain links TRBV19 with TRBJ2-7; the match to TRBD1 covers 7 bases. Germline lookup yields CDR1 LNHDA and CDR2 SQIVND (reference sequence). This CDR3 contains 13 residues. V shed 4 bases, J shed 6 bases, and the junction held 6 bases outside the gene matches. CDR3 nucleotides: TGTGCCAGTAGTAGACAGGGTTCGTCCGAGCAGTACTTC. Encoded protein: CASSRQGSSEQYF.

The V gene is TRBV14, the J gene TRBJ2-1; possibly TRBD1 for D (6 bases). Germline values: CDR1 SGHDN, CDR2 FVKESK. V lost 0 bases and J lost 7, with 10 bases in between. The length of the CDR3 is 14 residues. The CDR3 bases are TGTGCCAGCAGCCAAGATCAGGGGCGAAATGAGCAGTTCTTC. It codes for CASSQDQGRNEQFF.